This T cell receptor beta chain stems from a study of blood T cells in healthy people across ages. Study results and caveats: Higher diversity, along with more naive CD4+ cells, distinguished long-lived donors from aged donors.

There were healthy Caucasian individuals from Russia, aged about 6 to 100, serving as donors. They isolated at least 6 million PBMCs from each sample. Together with a sample-barcoded 5' primer, a J-beta primer mix was included in a second PCR lasting about 6 to 11 cycles. TCRdb processed the 5' RACE reads anew with MiXCR; each CDR3 protein has one entry. The repertoire has 630,000 or so distinct CDR3 sequences, about a third of them found once; the top ten carry 15%. This clonotype came up many times. The antigen remains unidentified. In germline, CDR1 is DFQATT, CDR2 SNEGSKA (reference sequence). The CDR3 runs to 15 residues. V shed 3 bases and J shed 4 bases, with 18 bases lying between them.

This chain joins TRBV20-1 and TRBJ1-2; D may be TRBD1 (6 bases). Sequencing used blood. The receptor was derived from a woman at least 80 years old in good health. CDR3 loop: CSASHDPGEGYGYTF. CDR3 bases: TGCAGTGCTAGTCATGACCCAGGGGAGGGCTATGGCTACACCTTC.